This T cell receptor beta chain was recorded in a study of shared clonotypes between healthy human individuals. CD45RO-negative, CCR7-positively selected cells formed the naive CD8 fraction, excluding terminally differentiated effector memory CD45RA+ cells. This CDR3 is built from 14 residues. Trimming shortened V by 7 bases and J by 4 bases, and 16 bases separated the two germline ends. The V gene's germline CDR1 is LNHDA and CDR2 SQIVND (reference sequence). Data came from immunoSEQ multiplex PCR; TCRdb stores just in-frame clones and leaves some out. The data show roughly 650,000 clones, roughly 95% seen once.

The chain has TRBV19 and TRBJ1-1, with D maybe TRBD1 (6 bases). The TCR originated in a woman in her twenties or thirties in good health. Sequenced material: naive CD8+ T cells sorted from blood. In nucleotides, the CDR3 is TGTGCCAGTAAATTCAGGGGCACCCTCACTGAAGCTTTCTTT. Residues: CASKFRGTLTEAFF.